A selection of T cell receptor beta chains follows, all from one sample in a study of CD8+ T cells in alopecia areata. Profiling relied on immunoSEQ multiplex PCR, and the TCRdb table lists in-frame clones only, not all of them. The top ten hold roughly 1.3% of the sample, which has 150,000 to 200,000 clones, just under 65% seen once. The sample was CD4+ T cells sorted from blood, taken at week 49, from a patient treated with tofacitinib. These receptors were taken from a human donor with alopecia areata. Both conserved end residues are part of each CDR3. D genes are given only for firm matches. Clone sizes are given selectively: once, few, many, or a class where the clone is expanded.

clone_size,v_call,j_call,d_call,cdr3_nt,cdr3_aa
.,TRBV27,TRBJ1-6,.,TGTGCCAGCAGTCGATTAAGTGGTTCACCCCTCCACTTT,CASSRLSGSPLHF
.,TRBV9,TRBJ2-4,.,TGTGCCAGCAGCGTTCGACCGGACGCAGGAATTCAGTACTTC,CASSVRPDAGIQYF
.,TRBV10-3,TRBJ2-6,.,TGTGCCATCAGTGCAGTTGGGGCCAACGTCCTGACTTTC,CAISAVGANVLTF
.,TRBV30,TRBJ1-5,.,TGTGCCTGGTCTCAGGGCTGGGATCAGCCCCAGCATTTT,CAWSQGWDQPQHF
.,TRBV5-6,TRBJ1-6,TRBD1,TGTGCCAGCAGCTCACCTGGGACAGGGGGAAAACTTTCACCCCTCCACTTT,CASSSPGTGGKLSPLHF
once,TRBV11-2,TRBJ1-2,.,TGTGCCAGCAGCTTATACTCAGGGGATGGCTACACCTTC,CASSLYSGDGYTF
.,TRBV15,TRBJ1-2,.,TGTGCCACCAGCAGCGACAGGAATACTAACTATGGCTACACCTTC,CATSSDRNTNYGYTF
.,TRBV19,TRBJ2-3,TRBD2,TGTGCCAGTAGTATCGGGAGCGGGGGGGACACAGATACGCAGTATTTT,CASSIGSGGDTDTQYF
.,TRBV30,TRBJ1-1,.,TGTGCCTGGAAATCTAACACTGAAGCTTTCTTT,CAWKSNTEAFF
.,TRBV7-6,TRBJ2-5,TRBD2,TGTGCCAGCAGCCCCGGGACTACATCCCAAGAGACCCAGTACTTC,CASSPGTTSQETQYF
.,TRBV4-3,TRBJ2-1,TRBD2,TGCGCCAGCAGCCAAAGGGCTGCGGGGGACTCCTACAATGAGCAGTTCTTC,CASSQRAAGDSYNEQFF
.,TRBV18,TRBJ1-2,.,TGTGCCAGCTCACCTGGCTCAGGGAGAGTTGGCTACACCTTC,CASSPGSGRVGYTF
once,TRBV29-1,TRBJ2-1,.,TGCAGCGTTGCGCAGGTCCTCTCCTACAATGAGCAGTTCTTC,CSVAQVLSYNEQFF
few,TRBV7-2,TRBJ2-1,TRBD1,TGTGCCAGCAGCCCTGGACAGGTGGGTCCGTTCTTC,CASSPGQVGPFF
few,TRBV10-3,TRBJ1-6,TRBD1,TGTGCCATCGGACAGGGAGGTTCACCCCTCCACTTT,CAIGQGGSPLHF
.,TRBV29-1,TRBJ1-2,TRBD1,TGCAGCGTTGCACAGGGGGCTGGCGGCTACACCTTC,CSVAQGAGGYTF
few,TRBV2,TRBJ2-5,.,TGTGCCAGCAGCAGGGGTAGGGAGACCCAGTACTTC,CASSRGRETQYF
.,TRBV9,TRBJ1-2,.,TGTGCCAGCACCCCCGGATTGCGGAGAGGCTACACCTTC,CASTPGLRRGYTF
.,TRBV7-8,TRBJ2-7,TRBD1,TGTGCCAGCAGCACTAGGACAGGACCCGAGCAGTACTTC,CASSTRTGPEQYF
.,TRBV25-1,TRBJ1-4,.,TGTGCCAGCAGTGGGGAAGGCCTGTCGGTGAAACTGTTTTTT,CASSGEGLSVKLFF
.,TRBV11-2,TRBJ2-5,TRBD1,TGTGCCAGCAGGGGGAACAGGGGACCGGGTGAGACCCAGTACTTC,CASRGNRGPGETQYF
few,TRBV18,TRBJ1-6,.,TGTGCCAGCTCAGGGGACGGCAATTCACCCCTCCACTTT,CASSGDGNSPLHF
few,TRBV21-1,TRBJ1-1,.,TGTGCCAGCATCGACGGGTCAGGGACAGGGGAGGATGCTTTCTTT,CASIDGSGTGEDAFF
.,TRBV29-1,TRBJ1-2,.,TGCAGCGTTTTACAACAGGATATGGGCTATGGCTACACCTTC,CSVLQQDMGYGYTF
.,TRBV11-2,TRBJ1-6,.,TGTGCCAGCAGCCCGGAGGGGTTGGGGAATTCACCCCTCCACTTT,CASSPEGLGNSPLHF
.,TRBV18,TRBJ1-2,TRBD1,TGTGCCAGCTCACCGGGACAGGAGGGTGGCTACACCTTC,CASSPGQEGGYTF
.,TRBV29-1,TRBJ1-1,.,TGCAGCGTTCCAGGGGAAGCTTTCTTT,CSVPGEAFF
.,TRBV30,TRBJ2-3,.,TGTGCCTGGAGTGTGTTAACCCTCAGTTCGTACGTAGATACGCAGTATTTT,CAWSVLTLSSYVDTQYF
.,TRBV7-2,TRBJ2-3,TRBD2,TGTGCCAGCAGCCCCCTGCGGACTAGCAGATCCACAGATACGCAGTATTTT,CASSPLRTSRSTDTQYF
.,TRBV27,TRBJ1-5,.,TGTGCCAGCAGCCTAGATAGGGGGGCCCCTAGGCCCCAGCATTTT,CASSLDRGAPRPQHF
few,TRBV6-5,TRBJ2-3,.,TGTGCCAGCAGTTACTTGGGGGGAGGAGATACGCAGTATTTT,CASSYLGGGDTQYF
.,TRBV9,TRBJ1-6,TRBD1,TGTGCCAGCAGCGGGTGGGGGACAGGGACGTCACCCCTCCACTTT,CASSGWGTGTSPLHF
.,TRBV29-1,TRBJ2-2,TRBD1,TGCAGCGTTCGCGGGGACAGGGGGCTTGACACCGGGGAGCTGTTTTTT,CSVRGDRGLDTGELFF
.,TRBV5-6,TRBJ1-6,.,TGTGCCAGCAGCTCCATCACCATAGTAGGTTCACCCCTCCACTTT,CASSSITIVGSPLHF
.,TRBV6-5,TRBJ2-5,TRBD2,TGTGCCAGCTCTAGCGGGGGGGACCAAGAGACCCAGTACTTC,CASSSGGDQETQYF
.,TRBV29-1,TRBJ2-4,.,TGCAGCGTTGACAGGTTGCTAGCCAAAAACATTCAGTACTTC,CSVDRLLAKNIQYF
.,TRBV7-3,TRBJ1-6,.,TGTGCCAGCAGCTTAGACAGCGCGATTAATTCACCCCTCCACTTT,CASSLDSAINSPLHF
.,TRBV30,TRBJ1-6,.,TGTGCCTGGAGTGTTAGGAAAGGGGGACTTGTTTATAATTCACCCCTCCACTTT,CAWSVRKGGLVYNSPLHF
few,TRBV10-3,TRBJ2-3,TRBD2,TGTGCCATCAGAGGGACTAGCGGGGGGGCGGTGGATACGCAGTATTTT,CAIRGTSGGAVDTQYF
.,TRBV9,TRBJ2-3,.,TGTGCCAGCAGCGAGGGACATGGCTCCGCAGATACGCAGTATTTT,CASSEGHGSADTQYF
.,TRBV7-2,TRBJ2-3,.,TGTGCCAGCAGCTTAGACGCGAGGGGTACGCAGTATTTT,CASSLDARGTQYF
once,TRBV11-2,TRBJ2-5,.,TGTGCCAGCAGCTTAGGCATCCGGGGGAAGGAGACCCAGTACTTC,CASSLGIRGKETQYF
few,TRBV7-2,TRBJ2-4,.,TGTGCCAGCAGCTGGACTATAGCCAAAAACATTCAGTACTTC,CASSWTIAKNIQYF
.,TRBV11-2,TRBJ2-3,TRBD1,TGTGCCAGCAGCCCGAGACAGGGTATGCCGATAGCAGATACGCAGTATTTT,CASSPRQGMPIADTQYF
.,TRBV7-8,TRBJ2-5,TRBD2,TGTGCCAGCAGCAGACTCACTAGCGCAGAGACCCAGTACTTC,CASSRLTSAETQYF
.,TRBV29-1,TRBJ2-5,.,TGCAGCGTTGCGTTTGTGGGCCAAGAGACCCAGTACTTC,CSVAFVGQETQYF
once,TRBV29-1,TRBJ1-1,.,TGCAGCGCCCACCTTGCGGGGACTGAAGCTTTCTTT,CSAHLAGTEAFF
few,TRBV5-1,TRBJ2-2,.,TGCGCCAGCAGCCCGACCCCAAATGACAGAATCACCGGGGAGCTGTTTTTT,CASSPTPNDRITGELFF
.,TRBV11-2,TRBJ2-5,TRBD2,TGTGCCAGCACCTTCCATAGCGGGGGGACACAAGAGACCCAGTACTTC,CASTFHSGGTQETQYF
.,TRBV10-2,TRBJ2-1,TRBD2,TGCGCCAGCGTGGGACTAGCCTTTTACAATGAGCAGTTCTTC,CASVGLAFYNEQFF
.,TRBV5-1,TRBJ2-7,.,TGCGCCAGCAGCTTGAAAGGGATCCACGAGCAGTACTTC,CASSLKGIHEQYF
.,TRBV7-2,TRBJ2-3,.,TGTGCCAGCAGTTTTCTCACAGATACGCAGTATTTT,CASSFLTDTQYF
.,TRBV7-2,TRBJ2-2,.,TGTGCCGGCAGCTTAGGAAGGGGCAACACCGGGGAGCTGTTTTTT,CAGSLGRGNTGELFF
.,TRBV30,TRBJ1-6,.,TGTGCCTGGAGTAAGGACGGCTATAATTCACCCCTCCACTTT,CAWSKDGYNSPLHF